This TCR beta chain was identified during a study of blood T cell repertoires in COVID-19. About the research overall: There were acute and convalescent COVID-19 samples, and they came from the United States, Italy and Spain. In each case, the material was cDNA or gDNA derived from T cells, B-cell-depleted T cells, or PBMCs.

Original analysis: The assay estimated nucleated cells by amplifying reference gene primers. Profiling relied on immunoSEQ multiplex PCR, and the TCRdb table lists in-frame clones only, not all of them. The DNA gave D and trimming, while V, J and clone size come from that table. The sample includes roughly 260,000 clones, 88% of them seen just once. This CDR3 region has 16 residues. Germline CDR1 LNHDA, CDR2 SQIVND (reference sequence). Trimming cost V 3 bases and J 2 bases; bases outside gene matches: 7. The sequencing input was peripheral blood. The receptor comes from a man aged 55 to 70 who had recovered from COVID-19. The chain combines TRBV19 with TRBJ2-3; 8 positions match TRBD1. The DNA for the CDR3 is TGTGCCAGTAGTATTCAGGGGGCAGGTTTCACAGATACGCAGTATTTT. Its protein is CASSIQGAGFTDTQYF. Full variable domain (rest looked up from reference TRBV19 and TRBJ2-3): DGGITQSPKYLFRKEGQNVTLSCEQNLNHDAMYWYRQDPGQGLRLIYYSQIVNDFQKGDIAEGYSVSREKKESFPLTVTSAQKNPTAFYLCASSIQGAGFTDTQYFGPGTRLTVL.